The T cell receptor (beta chain) described here comes from a study of T cells expressing NK-cell markers. Whole-study context: Seropositivity for HCMV was found in most of the eight sequenced donors, with one seronegative. Whole-study results and caveats: Dominance of the CD3+CD56-NKG2C+ fraction by these clonotypes also held in a handful of donors.

Germline V gene sequence: CDR1 SGHRS, CDR2 YFSETQ. The CDR3 extends over 15 amino acids. Reanalyzing the 5' RACE reads, TCRdb keeps one entry per CDR3 protein, without DNA. Here the sample table reports some 390,000 distinct CDR3 sequences. In regard to this clonotype: The antigen is undetermined.

The sequencing input was blood T cells: a sorted CD56 or NKG2C T cell subset, CD4+ or CD8+ T cells, or bulk PBMC T cells (not recorded which). The TCR comes from a woman aged 45 to 65 in good health. V and J are TRBV5-1 and TRBJ2-2; the TRBD1 assignment by TCRdb is unverifiable without DNA. The CDR3 region is CASSRDSQNTGELFF.